This entry is about one T cell receptor (beta chain). These data come from a study of technical replicates of blood from a handful of donors. Only in-frame clones appear in the TCRdb table, and some are missing; sequencing was by immunoSEQ multiplex PCR. The sample yields about 97,000 clones, approximately 95% seen once. Germline loops: CDR1 SGHDT, CDR2 YYEEEE. This CDR3 is built from 15 residues. Trimming removed 5 bases from V and 1 base from J, with 12 bases in between. Sequenced material: T cells isolated from PBMCs. This clonotype was obtained from a human donor in good health. The chain has TRBV5-6 and TRBJ2-2; TRBD2 is a possible D gene (5 bases). The CDR3 protein is CASSKAGLNTGELFF. The CDR3 nucleotides read TGTGCCAGCAGTAAAGCCGGACTGAACACCGGGGAGCTGTTTTTT. Filled out from reference TRBV5-6 and TRBJ2-2, the complete variable domain reads DAGVTQSPTHLIKTRGQQVTLRCSPKSGHDTVSWYQQALGQGPQFIFQYYEEEERQRGNFPDRFSGHQFPNYSSELNVNALLLGDSALYLCASSKAGLNTGELFFGEGSRLTVL.